These 26 T cell receptor beta chains were sequenced from one sample in a study of PD-L1 blockade in urothelial cancer. Time point indicated: peripheral blood 6 weeks after treatment start. Libraries were prepared by immunoSEQ multiplex PCR; TCRdb keeps only in-frame clonotypes and omits some of them. Found here are tens of thousands of clones, roughly 80% of them singletons; the top ten hold 8.8%. Material: PBMCs, obtained around atezolizumab (anti-PD-L1) treatment. These receptors all stem from a man aged 65-85 years with urothelial cancer.

V usage is TRBV6-6 and J usage is TRBJ1-2; 9 nucleotides line up with TRBD1. V lost 6 bases and J lost 8; bases outside the gene matches: 10. Germline-derived CDR1 and CDR2 are MNHNY and SVGAGI (reference sequence). The CDR3 has 14 amino acids. The CDR3 reads CASSEPGQGEGYTF. The CDR3 DNA is TGTGCCAGCAGCGAACCGGGACAGGGAGAGGGCTACACCTTC.

This clone was detected a few times. V is TRBV2 and J is TRBJ1-2; D is uncertain. The germline V and J ends were trimmed by 4 bases and 7 bases, with 7 bases remaining between them. This CDR3 is built from 11 residues. Germline CDR1 reads SNHLY; CDR2 reads FYNNEI. The CDR3 is CASSVGSGYTF. The DNA for the CDR3 is TGTGCCAGCAGTGTGGGGAGTGGCTACACCTTC. Combining the CDR3 with reference TRBV2 and TRBJ1-2 gives the whole variable domain EPEVTQTPSHQVTQMGQEVILRCVPISNHLYFYWYRQILGQKVEFLVSFYNNEISEKSEIFDDQFSVERPDGSNFTLKIRSTKLEDSAMYFCASSVGSGYTFGSGTRLTVV.

CDR3 residues: CASSPSTGDDEQFF. CDR3 nucleotide sequence: TGTGCCAGCAGTCCATCGACAGGGGACGATGAGCAGTTCTTC. This rearrangement joins TRBV28 to TRBJ2-1; TRBD1 matches 8 bases. J lost 8 bases, V lost 5 bases, and 8 bases had no gene match. Germline CDR1 MDHEN, CDR2 SYDVKM. This CDR3 is built from 14 residues.

This chain connects TRBV5-1 to TRBJ1-1; no reliable D call. This CDR3 has 15 amino acids. Trimming took off 3 bases at V and 0 bases at J, with 12 bases between the two ends. Germline CDR1 and CDR2: SGHRS and YFSETQ. The CDR3 protein is CASSSRELLNTEAFF. The CDR3 DNA is TGCGCCAGCAGCTCCCGGGAGTTGTTGAACACTGAAGCTTTCTTT. The full variable domain, rest sourced from reference TRBV5-1 and TRBJ1-1, is KAGVTQTPRYLIKTRGQQVTLSCSPISGHRSVSWYQQTPGQGLQFLFEYFSETQRNKGNFPGRFSGRQFSNSRSEMNVSTLELGDSALYLCASSSRELLNTEAFFGQGTRLTVV.

The chain joins TRBV5-6 to TRBJ1-1; no firm D call. Germline V gene data show CDR1 as SGHDT and CDR2 as YYEEEE. This CDR3 has 13 residues. Trimming stripped 0 bases from V and 6 bases from J, with 9 bases between. In DNA, the CDR3 is TGTGCCAGCAGCTTGGTGGGCGTATCTGAAGCTTTCTTT. Its translation: CASSLVGVSEAFF.

The chain recombines TRBV10-3 with TRBJ1-1; 10 nucleotides agree with TRBD1. CDR3 length: 13 amino acids. The germline gives CDR1 ENHRY, CDR2 SYGVKD. Losses at the gene ends were 8 bases for V and 3 bases for J; bases not matched to a gene: 3. Written as DNA, the CDR3 is TGTGCCATCCGGACAGGGGGGGACACTGAAGCTTTCTTT. Amino acids: CAIRTGGDTEAFF.

This chain links TRBV18 with TRBJ1-1; 7 bases are shared with TRBD1. From germline, CDR1 is KGHSH and CDR2 LQKENI. J gave up 3 bases and V 3 bases, and 7 bases lay outside the gene matches. There are 15 residues in the CDR3. This CDR3 is CASSPRQGEDTEAFF. DNA for the CDR3: TGTGCCAGCTCACCCAGACAGGGAGAGGACACTGAAGCTTTCTTT.

The chain couples TRBV19 to TRBJ2-7, with 8 bases lining up with TRBD1. V lost 1 base, J lost 3 bases, and 8 bases stayed unmatched. The CDR3 sequence is 16 residues long. Germline V gene sequence: CDR1 LNHDA, CDR2 SQIVND (reference sequence). The CDR3 DNA follows: TGTGCCAGTAGTATAGGCCCAGGGGGCGCAGGCTACGAGCAGTACTTC. This encodes CASSIGPGGAGYEQYF.

DNA of the CDR3: TGTGCCACCAGCAGAGGGGCGGCCGGGAGCGAGACCCAGTACTTC. Its protein is CATSRGAAGSETQYF. This chain links TRBV15 with TRBJ2-5; maybe TRBD2 (6 bases). Germline CDR1 is LNHNV and CDR2 is YYDKDF (reference sequence). The CDR3 spans 15 residues. The V and J ends lost 1 base and 5 bases respectively, with 14 bases between them.

The table lists this clone with a few counts. This chain uses TRBV7-9 with TRBJ1-2; D gene unclear. There are 11 residues in the CDR3. CDR1 and CDR2 from the germline V gene are SEHNR and FQNEAQ (reference sequence). Trimming took 1 base from V and 6 from J, leaving 3 bases between them. The CDR3 bases are TGTGCCAGCAGCTTAGTCGATGGCTACACCTTC. The encoded protein is CASSLVDGYTF.

The chain links TRBV7-9 to TRBJ1-2, with D possibly matching TRBD1 (5 bases). Trimming stripped 3 bases from V and 4 bases from J, with 9 bases between. CDR1 SEHNR and CDR2 FQNEAQ come from the germline V gene (reference sequence). The CDR3 length is 13 residues. The DNA for the CDR3 is TGTGCCAGCAGCTTCGGGGGGTTCTATGGCTACACCTTC. Translating it yields CASSFGGFYGYTF.

This chain uses TRBV6-1 with TRBJ1-2; 12 nucleotides match TRBD1. Trimming took 6 bases from V and 4 from J; bases not matched to a gene: 6. The length of the CDR3 is 15 residues. Germline CDR1 and CDR2: MNHNS and SASEGT. CDR3 protein: CASSPGQGAGYGYTF. CDR3 in DNA: TGTGCCAGCAGCCCGGGACAGGGGGCCGGCTATGGCTACACCTTC.

CDR3 sequence reads: CASSSPGRTNYGYTF. DNA of the CDR3: TGTGCCAGCAGTTCCCCGGGAAGGACGAACTATGGCTACACCTTC. This sequence joins TRBV28 and TRBJ1-2; D gene unclear. In germline, CDR1 is MDHEN, CDR2 SYDVKM. The CDR3 runs to 15 residues. The V end lost 4 bases, the J end lost 2 bases, and 14 bases lay between the germline ends.

This clone was found a few times. The chain carries TRBV6-6 and TRBJ1-3; TRBD1 aligns across 8 bases. The CDR3 spans 13 residues. With V trimmed by 7 bases and J by 4 bases, 3 bases remained unmatched. Germline V gene lookup returns CDR1 MNHNY and CDR2 SVGAGI (reference sequence). This CDR3 is CASNTGGGNTIYF. The DNA for the CDR3 is TGTGCCAGCAATACAGGGGGAGGAAACACCATATATTTT.

The CDR3 DNA follows: TGTGCCAGCAATAGGGACACCCTGAACACTGAAGCTTTCTTT. This codes for CASNRDTLNTEAFF. V is TRBV2 and J is TRBJ1-1, with D possibly matching TRBD1 (6 bases). CDR3 size: 14 residues. The ends were cut back, 7 bases at V and 0 bases at J, with 12 bases in the middle. Looked up from germline, CDR1 is SNHLY and CDR2 is FYNNEI.

J is TRBJ2-5 and V is TRBV5-1, with D uncertain. The V and J ends lost 0 bases and 2 bases respectively, with 8 bases between them. The germline V gene encodes CDR1 SGHRS and CDR2 YFSETQ. The CDR3 length is 14 residues. In DNA form, the CDR3 reads TGCGCCAGCAGCTTGGAGAGCACTCAAGAGACCCAGTACTTC. Protein sequence: CASSLESTQETQYF.

J is TRBJ1-4 and V is TRBV28, with TRBD1 matching over 10 bases. In germline, CDR1 is MDHEN, CDR2 SYDVKM. V was pared by 8 bases and J by 10 bases, with 13 bases of the junction left unmatched. The CDR3 is 15 residues long. CDR3 sequence reads: CASGVARDRGVKLFF. CDR3 sequence (DNA): TGTGCCAGCGGCGTAGCCAGGGACAGGGGTGTAAAACTGTTTTTT.

The chain employs TRBV28 and TRBJ2-2, with 7 bases matching TRBD2. The germline gives CDR1 MDHEN, CDR2 SYDVKM. Trimming took 2 bases from V and 4 from J; bases not matched to a gene: 7. CDR3 size: 16 residues. CDR3 protein: CASSLHWLAVTGELFF. As DNA, the CDR3 is TGTGCCAGCAGTTTACACTGGCTAGCGGTCACCGGGGAGCTGTTTTTT.

The gene calls are TRBV18 and TRBJ2-3, with D maybe TRBD2 (6 bases). CDR1 and CDR2 from the germline V gene are KGHSH and LQKENI. CDR3 length: 16 residues. Trimming stripped 8 bases from V and 2 bases from J, with 20 bases between. CDR3 in amino acids: CASNRVGSTPTDTQYF. DNA of the CDR3: TGTGCCAGCAACCGGGTCGGGAGTACTCCCACAGATACGCAGTATTTT.

The chain carries TRBV18 and TRBJ2-1, with D unresolved. The CDR3 is 11 residues long. V was cut by 3 bases and J by 6 bases, with 3 bases left in between. The germline gives CDR1 KGHSH, CDR2 LQKENI. Here the CDR3 reads CASSPLNEQFF. As DNA, the CDR3 is TGTGCCAGCTCACCTCTCAATGAGCAGTTCTTC.

This clone came up a few times. The chain couples TRBV11-2 to TRBJ2-7; D uncertain. The CDR3 length is 11 residues. CDR1 is SGHAT, CDR2 FQNNGV, per germline. With 1 base removed from V and 5 bases from J, the gap between germline ends came to 3 bases. This CDR3 reads CASSLADEQYF. The CDR3 DNA is TGTGCCAGCAGCTTAGCCGACGAGCAGTACTTC.

This chain joins TRBV9 and TRBJ1-1; D call uncertain. The CDR3 runs to 15 residues. Germline lookup yields CDR1 SGDLS and CDR2 YYNGEE. The ends were cut back, 4 bases at V and 5 bases at J, with 18 bases in the middle. The CDR3 DNA reads TGTGCCAGCAGCCCCCGCACCCGGGGTGGAACTGAAGCTTTCTTT. Protein sequence: CASSPRTRGGTEAFF.

In its sample, this clone was seen once. V usage is TRBV29-1 and J usage is TRBJ2-1; 9 nucleotides match TRBD1. V lost 6 bases and J lost 4; bases outside the gene matches: 10. The CDR3 is 15 amino acids. The germline V gene encodes CDR1 SQVTM and CDR2 ANQGSEA. CDR3 in DNA: TGCAGCGTAGCGGCCGGGACAGGGAGATACAATGAGCAGTTCTTC. Residues: CSVAAGTGRYNEQFF.

The chain links TRBV10-1 to TRBJ2-1, with 9 bases matching TRBD1. V trimming: 2 bases; J trimming: 7 bases; junction bases outside the gene matches: 3. The CDR3 consists of 14 residues. Germline V gene data show CDR1 as WNHNN and CDR2 as SYGVQD (reference sequence). In DNA form, the CDR3 reads TGCGCCAGCAGTGAGACAGGGGGCTGGAATGAGCAGTTCTTC. Its protein product is CASSETGGWNEQFF.

This chain joins TRBV5-1 and TRBJ1-3; no clear D. CDR1 is SGHRS, CDR2 YFSETQ, per germline. V gave up 3 bases and J gave up 0 bases, with 19 bases separating them. This CDR3 region has 18 residues. The CDR3 DNA follows: TGCGCCAGCAGCTCTGCTCAATGGGCCGGGAGCTCTGGAAACACCATATATTTT. Residues: CASSSAQWAGSSGNTIYF.

The rearrangement joins TRBV7-9 to TRBJ1-2; D call uncertain. This CDR3 is 14 amino acids long. V lost 5 bases to trimming and J lost 3 bases, with 13 bases between them. The germline CDR1 and CDR2 sequences are SEHNR and FQNEAQ (reference sequence). CDR3 coding DNA: TGTGCCAGCAGCCCCGGCCGGGGAGACTATGGCTACACCTTC. Encoded protein: CASSPGRGDYGYTF.